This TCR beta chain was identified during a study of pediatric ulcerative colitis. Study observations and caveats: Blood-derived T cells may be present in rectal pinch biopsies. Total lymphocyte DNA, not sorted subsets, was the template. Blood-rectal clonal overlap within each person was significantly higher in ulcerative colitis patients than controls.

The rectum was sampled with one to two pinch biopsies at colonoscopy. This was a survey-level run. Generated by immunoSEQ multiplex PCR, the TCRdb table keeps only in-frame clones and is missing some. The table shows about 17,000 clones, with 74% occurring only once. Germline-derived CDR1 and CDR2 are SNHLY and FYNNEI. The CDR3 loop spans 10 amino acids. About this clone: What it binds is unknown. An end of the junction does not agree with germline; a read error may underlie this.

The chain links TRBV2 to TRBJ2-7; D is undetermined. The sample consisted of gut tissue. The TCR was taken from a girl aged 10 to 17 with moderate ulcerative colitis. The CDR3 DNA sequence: TGTGCCAGCAGTGAAGCGCTTGTACATTTC. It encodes CASSEALVHF.